Below are 9 T cell receptor beta chains sequenced from a single sample in a study of blood T cell repertoires in COVID-19. Sequencing used immunoSEQ multiplex PCR; TCRdb keeps in-frame clones, though not all of them. This sample has more than 110,000 clones, with 76% found just once. Sequenced input: peripheral blood. All receptors derive from a woman of 80 years or more with active or convalescent COVID-19.

The CDR3 region has the DNA TGTGCCTGGACCCAGGGGGTCGGCAATCAGCCCCAGCATTTT. It is translated as CAWTQGVGNQPQHF. This chain uses TRBV30 with TRBJ1-5, with 7 bases lining up with TRBD1. Germline CDR1 and CDR2: GTSNPN and SVGIG (reference sequence). Trimming took 4 bases from V and 2 from J; bases not matched to a gene: 5. The CDR3 runs 14 residues.

The rearrangement links TRBV7-3 to TRBJ2-3; 8 nucleotides align to TRBD2. In germline, CDR1 is SGHTA, CDR2 FQGTGA. V gave up 0 bases and J gave up 3 bases; unmatched junction bases: 5. CDR3 length: 16 amino acids. For the CDR3, the DNA is TGTGCCAGCAGCTTAACCGCGCGGGGGGCTACAGATACGCAGTATTTT. This gives the protein CASSLTARGATDTQYF. Full variable domain (rest looked up from reference TRBV7-3 and TRBJ2-3): GAGVSQTPSNKVTEKGKYVELRCDPISGHTALYWYRQSLGQGPEFLIYFQGTGAADDSGLPNDRFFAVRPEGSVSTLKIQRTERGDSAVYLCASSLTARGATDTQYFGPGTRLTVL.

With respect to this clone: The sample has other DNA sequences that encode this CDR3 too. This rearrangement joins TRBV7-2 to TRBJ1-3; D not certain. The CDR3 runs to 15 residues. Germline V gene lookup returns CDR1 SGHTA and CDR2 FQGNSA. V lost 2 bases and J 0 bases, leaving 8 bases between the germline ends. CDR3 nucleotide sequence: TGTGCCAGCAGCTTAAATCAGGCCTCTGGAAACACCATATATTTT. Translation gives CASSLNQASGNTIYF.

This sequence joins TRBV7-2 and TRBJ2-6, with D maybe TRBD2 (6 bases). Trimming shortened V by 5 bases and J by 1 base, and 12 bases separated the two germline ends. CDR1 is SGHTA and CDR2 is FQGNSA in the germline V gene. The CDR3 contains 16 residues. CDR3 sequence: CASSLTGGSGANVLTF. The CDR3 nucleotides read TGTGCCAGCAGCCTCACTGGGGGGTCTGGGGCCAACGTCCTGACTTTC.

This sequence joins TRBV5-1 and TRBJ2-7, with D perhaps TRBD1 (6 bases). The CDR3 loop spans 19 amino acids. Germline lookup yields CDR1 SGHRS and CDR2 YFSETQ. Trimming removed 4 bases from V and 6 bases from J, with 32 bases in between. The CDR3: CASSPARGLNTGKRGEQYF. For the CDR3, the DNA is TGCGCCAGCAGCCCTGCACGCGGTCTCAATACAGGGAAGAGGGGCGAGCAGTACTTC.

This chain uses TRBV11-2 with TRBJ1-1, with D hard to call. The CDR3 is 13 amino acids. V was clipped by 3 bases and J by 3 bases, with 8 bases between them. Germline V gives CDR1 SGHAT, CDR2 FQNNGV. CDR3 loop: CASSLSQYTEAFF. The CDR3, as DNA: TGTGCCAGCAGCTTGTCGCAGTACACTGAAGCTTTCTTT.

This clone has a single count. This rearrangement joins TRBV27 to TRBJ2-2, with 10 bases identical to TRBD1. In germline, CDR1 is MNHEY, CDR2 SMNVEV (reference sequence). The CDR3 has 16 residues. Germline trimming cut 5 bases from V and 4 bases from J; bases unmatched to any gene: 7. The CDR3 nucleotides are TGTGCCAGCAGTGTCTACCGGACAGGGGGCACCGGGGAGCTGTTTTTT. Protein sequence: CASSVYRTGGTGELFF.

The V call is TRBV7-2, the J call TRBJ1-1, with 7 nucleotides matching TRBD1. Trimming removed 5 bases from V and 0 bases from J; junction bases left unmatched: 12. This CDR3 comprises 17 residues. Per the germline V gene, CDR1 is SGHTA and CDR2 is FQGNSA. The CDR3 nucleotides read TGTGCCAGCAGCCCGCCCCCGGGGGGGACAGTGAACACTGAAGCTTTCTTT. This codes for CASSPPPGGTVNTEAFF.

The CDR3 DNA sequence: TGTGCCAGCTCACCAAGGGACAGGGGCCTCTATGGCTACACCTTC. It specifies CASSPRDRGLYGYTF. The chain carries TRBV18 and TRBJ1-2; 10 bases are shared with TRBD1. The CDR3 runs to 15 residues. V shed 2 bases, J shed 4 bases, and the junction held 4 bases outside the gene matches. CDR1 and CDR2 from the germline V gene are KGHSH and LQKENI. Supplemented by reference TRBV18 and TRBJ1-2, the full variable domain reads NAGVMQNPRHLVRRRGQEARLRCSPMKGHSHVYWYRQLPEEGLKFMVYLQKENIIDESGMPKERFSAEFPKEGPSILRIQQVVRGDSAAYFCASSPRDRGLYGYTFGSGTRLTVV.